The next 29 T cell receptor beta chains were all read from a single sample in a study of cytomegalovirus exposure and HLA in healthy donors. Profiled with immunoSEQ multiplex PCR; TCRdb holds only in-frame clones, not every one. This sample carries about 280,000 clones, around nine tenths of them seen once, and the ten largest clones take over 0.7%. The sample comprised PBMCs. These receptors all come from a woman younger than 35 in good health and CMV-seronegative.

In this sample, this clone turned up once. The J gene is TRBJ1-1, the V gene TRBV27; tentatively, D is TRBD1 (5 bases). This CDR3 has 15 amino acids. The ends were cut back, 6 bases at V and 4 bases at J, with 18 bases in the middle. Germline V lookup: CDR1 MNHEY, CDR2 SMNVEV (reference sequence). CDR3 amino acids: CASRYQGTIGTEAFF. The CDR3 DNA reads TGTGCCAGCAGGTACCAAGGGACTATCGGCACTGAAGCTTTCTTT.

The rearrangement links TRBV10-3 to TRBJ2-7; D might be TRBD2 (5 bases). Trimming left V 3 bases short and J 6 bases short, with 21 bases between. The CDR3 has 16 residues. The germline gives CDR1 ENHRY, CDR2 SYGVKD. The CDR3 DNA reads as TGTGCCATCAGTGATACAACCCGGCGAGGTGGAGGCGAGCAGTACTTC. The encoded protein is CAISDTTRRGGGEQYF.

This clone came up once. J is TRBJ2-7 and V is TRBV30; TRBD2 aligns across 7 bases. J was trimmed by 1 base and V by 2 bases; bases with no gene match: 14. Germline assignment: CDR1 GTSNPN and CDR2 SVGIG (reference sequence). This CDR3 has 17 residues. DNA for the CDR3: TGTGCCTGGAGTTTCAGGGCGAGGGAGGGTTGGTCCTACGAGCAGTACTTC. Translating gives CAWSFRAREGWSYEQYF.

The V and J genes are TRBV28 and TRBJ2-7; 12 bases fit TRBD1. CDR3 size: 15 residues. After removal of 5 bases from V and 5 bases from J, the junction contained 7 bases not matched to a gene. Germline loops: CDR1 MDHEN, CDR2 SYDVKM. The CDR3 loop is CASSPTGQGADEQYF. CDR3 nucleotides: TGTGCCAGCAGTCCGACGGGACAGGGGGCCGACGAGCAGTACTTC.

This chain links TRBV4-1 with TRBJ2-3; the match to TRBD2 covers 9 bases. The CDR3 totals 14 residues. Germline CDR1 and CDR2: MGHRA and YSYEKL. V shed 5 bases, J shed 1 base, and the junction held 1 base outside the gene matches. In DNA form, the CDR3 reads TGCGCCAGCAGCTGGACTAGCGGCACAGATACGCAGTATTTT. It yields the protein CASSWTSGTDTQYF.

V and J are TRBV7-8 and TRBJ1-5; D remains ambiguous. The CDR3 has 18 residues. Trimming shortened V by 0 bases and J by 0 bases, and 15 bases separated the two germline ends. Per the germline V gene, CDR1 is SGHVS and CDR2 is FQNEAQ. The CDR3 nucleotides read TGTGCCAGCAGCTTAGCGTTGACTCCAGCCGTTAGCAATCAGCCCCAGCATTTT. This gives the protein CASSLALTPAVSNQPQHF.

A single count supports this clone. The chain has TRBV9 and TRBJ2-2; 8 bases fit TRBD1. The CDR3 sequence is 15 residues long. Trimming at V came to 9 bases and at J to 0 bases, leaving 7 bases not matched to a gene. In germline, CDR1 is SGDLS, CDR2 YYNGEE. The DNA of the CDR3 is TGTGCCACGTCTCAGGGGGCCTCGAACACCGGGGAGCTGTTTTTT. Its protein is CATSQGASNTGELFF.

This chain connects TRBV15 to TRBJ1-5, with D uncertain. Per germline, CDR1 LNHNV and CDR2 YYDKDF (reference sequence). V shed 0 bases and J shed 11 bases, with 11 bases lying between them. The CDR3 consists of 13 residues. The CDR3 sequence is CATSRDRLASQHF. As DNA, the CDR3 is TGTGCCACCAGCAGAGATCGACTGGCTTCCCAGCATTTT.

V usage is TRBV29-1 and J usage is TRBJ2-3, with D perhaps matching TRBD2 (5 bases). This CDR3 has 13 amino acids. The V end was cut by 5 bases, the J end by 6 bases, with 15 bases between. Germline V gives CDR1 SQVTM, CDR2 ANQGSEA. The CDR3, as DNA: TGCAGCGTTCGGCTCGGACTCACGGATACGCAGTATTTT. It codes for CSVRLGLTDTQYF.

This clone was observed a handful of times. V is TRBV4-1 and J is TRBJ2-4; tentatively, D is TRBD1 (5 bases). The CDR3 extends over 14 amino acids. Trimming took off 7 bases at V and 5 bases at J, with 15 bases between the two ends. Germline assignment: CDR1 MGHRA and CDR2 YSYEKL. CDR3 amino acids: CASMSGQGENIQYF. As DNA, the CDR3 is TGCGCCAGCATGTCTGGGCAGGGTGAAAACATTCAGTACTTC.

The CDR3 loop is CASSPASNEQFF. Written as DNA, the CDR3 is TGTGCCAGCTCACCGGCCTCCAATGAGCAGTTCTTC. The chain uses TRBV18 and TRBJ2-1; D remains ambiguous. The CDR3 loop spans 12 amino acids. CDR1 is KGHSH and CDR2 is LQKENI in the germline V gene. The germline V and J ends were trimmed by 3 bases and 6 bases, with 6 bases remaining between them.

J is TRBJ2-1 and V is TRBV5-8; 11 bases fit TRBD2. CDR3 length equals 16 residues. The germline gives CDR1 SGHTS, CDR2 YDEGEE. V lost 4 bases and J lost 2; bases outside the gene matches: 5. The CDR3 DNA follows: TGTGCCAGCAGCCGAGGGACTAGCGGACCCTACAATGAGCAGTTCTTC. Its protein product is CASSRGTSGPYNEQFF.

This sequence joins TRBV6-1 and TRBJ2-7, with TRBD1 matching 9 bases. There are 14 residues in the CDR3. Germline assignment: CDR1 MNHNS and CDR2 SASEGT. Trimming cost V 3 bases and J 6 bases; bases outside gene matches: 6. CDR3 sequence reads: CASSDRDRVREQYF. The CDR3 DNA reads TGTGCCAGCAGTGACCGGGACAGGGTTCGCGAGCAGTACTTC.

This rearrangement joins TRBV5-1 to TRBJ2-5, with 9 bases fitting TRBD2. The CDR3 has 15 amino acids. The J segment lost 5 bases and the V segment lost 0 bases, leaving 5 bases of the junction unmatched. Germline V gene lookup returns CDR1 SGHRS and CDR2 YFSETQ. CDR3 amino acids: CASSLDLSGGETQYF. CDR3 sequence (DNA): TGCGCCAGCAGCTTGGATCTTAGCGGGGGCGAGACCCAGTACTTC.

This chain links TRBV12-5 with TRBJ1-5, with a weak D call TRBD1 (5 bases). V was trimmed by 1 base and J by 0 bases, leaving 10 bases between them. This CDR3 contains 16 residues. Germline loops: CDR1 LGHNT, CDR2 FRNRAP. DNA of the CDR3: TGTGCTAGTGGTTTGGGTTTTCAGGGTAGCAATCAGCCCCAGCATTTT. Protein product: CASGLGFQGSNQPQHF.

This rearrangement joins TRBV28 to TRBJ2-1; D gene unclear. V dropped 2 bases and J dropped 5 bases, with 10 bases sitting between them. Germline V gene data show CDR1 as MDHEN and CDR2 as SYDVKM. This CDR3 is built from 14 residues. The CDR3 is CASSLTGHHNEQFF. CDR3 sequence (DNA): TGTGCCAGCAGTTTAACTGGGCATCACAATGAGCAGTTCTTC.

Written as DNA, the CDR3 is TGTGCCAGCAGTTTAAGGGGGCTAGAAGCTTTCTTT. Protein sequence: CASSLRGLEAFF. The V gene is TRBV6-6, the J gene TRBJ1-1; 7 bases map to TRBD1. Losses at the gene ends were 4 bases for V and 8 bases for J; bases not matched to a gene: 4. This CDR3 has 12 residues. Looked up from germline, CDR1 is MNHNY and CDR2 is SVGAGI (reference sequence).

This chain joins TRBV18 and TRBJ2-3, with 7 bases identical to TRBD2. Germline loops: CDR1 KGHSH, CDR2 LQKENI. This CDR3 has 12 residues. The V and J ends lost 8 bases and 3 bases, in that order; junction bases with no gene match: 2. Here the CDR3 DNA reads TGTGCCAGCCGGCGGGAGACAGATACGCAGTATTTT. Amino acid sequence: CASRRETDTQYF.

The chain carries TRBV7-7 and TRBJ2-2; 8 nucleotides line up with TRBD2. Germline lookup yields CDR1 SSHAT and CDR2 FNYEAQ (reference sequence). V lost 5 bases, J lost 3 bases, and 20 bases stayed unmatched. The CDR3 loop spans 20 amino acids. Here the CDR3 reads CASSPFIFWYFGGDTGELFF. In nucleotides, the CDR3 is TGTGCCAGCAGCCCTTTTATTTTTTGGTATTTCGGGGGGGACACCGGGGAGCTGTTTTTT. Drawing the rest from reference TRBV7-7 and TRBJ2-2, the complete variable domain is GAGVSQSPRYKVTKRGQDVTLRCDPISSHATLYWYQQALGQGPEFLTYFNYEAQPDKSGLPSDRFSAERPEGSISTLTIQRTEQRDSAMYRCASSPFIFWYFGGDTGELFFGEGSRLTVL.

This clone appeared a few times. The chain combines TRBV10-1 with TRBJ2-5, with D hard to call. Germline CDR1 and CDR2: WNHNN and SYGVQD (reference sequence). There are 11 residues in the CDR3. The V gene lost 9 bases and the J gene lost 5 bases, with 10 bases spanning the gap. DNA for the CDR3: TGCGCCAGTCCAGTATGGGAGACCCAGTACTTC. Its protein is CASPVWETQYF.

The V gene is TRBV6-9, the J gene TRBJ1-5, with 8 nucleotides matching TRBD1. V dropped 3 bases and J dropped 7; count of bases not matched to a gene: 11. CDR1 is MNHGY and CDR2 is SVAAGI in the germline V gene. The CDR3 has 16 amino acids. CDR3 in DNA: TGTGCCAGCAGTTACCGAAAGAAGGACAGGGAACAGCCCCAGCATTTT. Translating gives CASSYRKKDREQPQHF.

The chain has TRBV7-9 and TRBJ1-2; unclear D gene. Trimming removed 1 base from V and 4 bases from J, with 4 bases in between. CDR3 length equals 12 residues. In germline, CDR1 is SEHNR, CDR2 FQNEAQ (reference sequence). The CDR3: CASSLESYGYTF. CDR3 sequence (DNA): TGTGCCAGCAGCTTAGAGAGCTATGGCTACACCTTC. Filled out from reference TRBV7-9 and TRBJ1-2, the complete variable domain reads DTGVSQNPRHKITKRGQNVTFRCDPISEHNRLYWYRQTLGQGPEFLTYFQNEAQLEKSRLLSDRFSAERPKGSFSTLEIQRTEQGDSAMYLCASSLESYGYTFGSGTRLTVV.

This clone was seen more than once but under ten times. The chain joins TRBV2 to TRBJ1-2, with D maybe TRBD1 (5 bases). Trimming cost V 6 bases and J 2 bases, with 13 bases left between them. The germline V gene has CDR1 SNHLY and CDR2 FYNNEI. This CDR3 comprises 14 residues. The CDR3 here is CASRKNAGNYGYTF. Here the CDR3 DNA reads TGTGCCAGCAGGAAGAACGCAGGGAACTATGGCTACACCTTC.

The chain recombines TRBV15 with TRBJ2-7, with D possibly being TRBD2 (6 bases). Trimming cost V 0 bases and J 7 bases, with 10 bases left between them. CDR1 is LNHNV, CDR2 YYDKDF, per germline (reference sequence). This CDR3 has 13 amino acids. The CDR3 loop is CATSRDRAGEQYF. In nucleotides, the CDR3 is TGTGCCACCAGCAGAGATCGCGCGGGAGAGCAGTACTTC. The whole variable domain, remainder taken from reference TRBV15 and TRBJ2-7, is DAMVIQNPRYQVTQFGKPVTLSCSQTLNHNVMYWYQQKSSQAPKLLFHYYDKDFNNEADTPDNFQSRRPNTSFCFLDIRSPGLGDTAMYLCATSRDRAGEQYFGPGTRLTVT.

The chain joins TRBV9 to TRBJ1-2; 9 bases are shared with TRBD1. The CDR3 has 14 residues. Per germline, CDR1 SGDLS and CDR2 YYNGEE. V trimming: 3 bases; J trimming: 1 base; junction bases outside the gene matches: 1. The CDR3 bases are TGTGCCAGCAGCGGGGGACAGGGTAACTATGGCTACACCTTC. This codes for CASSGGQGNYGYTF.

The CDR3 sequence is CASGREQFF. The CDR3 nucleotides read TGTGCCAGTGGGAGGGAGCAGTTCTTC. The V call is TRBV5-6, the J call TRBJ2-1, with D possibly matching TRBD2 (6 bases). The germline gives CDR1 SGHDT, CDR2 YYEEEE. V was shortened by 8 bases and J by 10 bases, with 7 bases between the two germline ends. The CDR3 is made up of 9 amino acids.

The V call is TRBV11-3, the J call TRBJ2-7, with D perhaps TRBD2 (7 bases). This CDR3 is 14 amino acids long. Trimming took off 3 bases at V and 5 bases at J, with 14 bases between the two ends. CDR1 is SGHNT, CDR2 YENEEA, per germline. CDR3 sequence (DNA): TGTGCCAGCAGCTTCGGGGGCACTAGCGACGAGCAGTACTTC. Translation: CASSFGGTSDEQYF.

The rearrangement uses TRBV6-5 and TRBJ1-1; TRBD1 agrees at 8 bases. The CDR3 loop spans 16 amino acids. J was trimmed by 5 bases and V by 4 bases; bases with no gene match: 12. The germline CDR1 and CDR2 sequences are MNHEY and SVGAGI. Here the CDR3 reads CASSSSTRTGKTEAFF. The CDR3 DNA reads TGTGCCAGCAGTTCCTCCACTAGGACAGGGAAAACTGAAGCTTTCTTT.

V usage is TRBV28 and J usage is TRBJ2-1, with 7 bases identical to TRBD2. The germline V gene has CDR1 MDHEN and CDR2 SYDVKM. The V segment lost 4 bases and the J segment 5 bases; nucleotides outside the gene matches: 11. The CDR3 spans 16 residues. CDR3 amino acids: CASSSPLRTRDNEQFF. The CDR3 DNA follows: TGTGCCAGCAGTTCCCCCCTTCGGACTAGAGACAATGAGCAGTTCTTC. The full variable domain, rest sourced from reference TRBV28 and TRBJ2-1, is DVKVTQSSRYLVKRTGEKVFLECVQDMDHENMFWYRQDPGLGLRLIYFSYDVKMKEKGDIPEGYSVSREKKERFSLILESASTNQTSMYLCASSSPLRTRDNEQFFGPGTRLTVL.